These T cell receptor beta chains were read from a single sample in a study of OX40 agonist ivuxolimab in advanced cancers. The table came from immunoSEQ multiplex PCR; TCRdb's copy has only in-frame clones and leaves some out. The top ten clones hold approximately 0.19% of a sample with around 80,000 clones, more than 70% of them seen once. Sequencing used CD4+ or CD8+ T cells sorted from blood, obtained in a trial of the OX40 agonist ivuxolimab. All receptors come from an adult with an advanced solid tumor such as melanoma, head and neck, liver or kidney cancer. Both conserved end residues are part of each CDR3. D genes are given only for firm matches. Clone size is stated in some rows and not others, as once, few, many or a class when expanded.

>TRBJ2-1|TRBV30|NA|TRBD1
TGTGCCTGGAGGCCTACCGGGACAGGGAGCTACAATGAGCAGTTCTTC
CAWRPTGTGSYNEQFF
>TRBJ2-7|TRBV30|once|TRBD1
TGTGCCTGGAGTCCGGGACAGCTCTACGAGCAGTACTTC
CAWSPGQLYEQYF
>TRBJ2-5|TRBV2|once|NA
TGTGCCAGCAGGACCTTAGGTGGAGGGGTGACCCAGTACTTC
CASRTLGGGVTQYF
>TRBJ2-3|TRBV9|NA|NA
TGTGCCAGCAGCGTAGCTGGGGATAGCACAGATACGCAGTATTTT
CASSVAGDSTDTQYF
>TRBJ1-1|TRBV6-5|NA|NA
TGTGCCAGCAGTTACTCCAGGCCCACTGAAGCTTTCTTT
CASSYSRPTEAFF
>TRBJ2-7|TRBV4-1|NA|TRBD1
TGCGCCAGCAGCCTTCTGACAGGGGACCCTTACGAGCAGTACTTC
CASSLLTGDPYEQYF
>TRBJ1-2|TRBV5-1|NA|NA
TGCGCCAGCAGCTTGACATCTAACTATGGCTACACCTTC
CASSLTSNYGYTF
>TRBJ1-5|TRBV5-1|NA|NA
TGCGCCAGCAGCTTGGAGGGAAGTCAGCCCCAGCATTTT
CASSLEGSQPQHF
>TRBJ1-1|TRBV7-5|NA|NA
TGTGCCAGCAGCTTCTCCAGTATGTACACTGAAGCTTTCTTT
CASSFSSMYTEAFF
>TRBJ2-4|TRBV5-1|NA|NA
TGCGCCAGCAGCTTGCGGGGGGCGGGATTGTCCCTAGCCAAAAACATTCAGTACTTC
CASSLRGAGLSLAKNIQYF
>TRBJ2-3|TRBV2|NA|NA
TGTGCCAGCATCCACAGGTTTACAGATACGCAGTATTTT
CASIHRFTDTQYF
>TRBJ2-3|TRBV5-4|NA|TRBD2
TGTGCCAGCAGCCGACTAGCGGGGGGGCGGACAGATACGCAGTATTTT
CASSRLAGGRTDTQYF
>TRBJ2-5|TRBV7-2|NA|NA
TGTGCCAGCAGCTTCCGGGAGACCCAGTACTTC
CASSFRETQYF
>TRBJ2-7|TRBV2|NA|NA
TGTGCCAGCATCGAAAAAAGGGGGGCCGAGCAGTACTTC
CASIEKRGAEQYF
>TRBJ2-3|TRBV6-1|NA|NA
TGTGCCAGCAGTGCCCTCACGGTAGCAGCCACAGATACGCAGTATTTT
CASSALTVAATDTQYF
>TRBJ2-1|TRBV10-3|NA|TRBD2
TGTGCCATCGCCGGTTGGACTAGCGGGACTATCAATGAGCAGTTCTTC
CAIAGWTSGTINEQFF
>TRBJ1-4|TRBV6-1|NA|NA
TGTGCCAGCAGCCGGACATCGGCGTATGAAAAACTGTTTTTT
CASSRTSAYEKLFF
>TRBJ2-1|TRBV29-1|once|NA
TGCAGCGTCCCCGACAATTTCCGCCAGTTCTTC
CSVPDNFRQFF
>TRBJ2-2|TRBV7-2|NA|TRBD1
TGTGCCAGCAGCTTAGACCCCGGGCAGGGGGCTGACGGGGAGCTGTTTTTT
CASSLDPGQGADGELFF
>TRBJ1-2|TRBV29-1|NA|NA
TGCAGCGTTGTCCCGGAGGACAGACAATATGGCTACACCTTC
CSVVPEDRQYGYTF
>TRBJ1-1|TRBV7-9|NA|NA
TGTGCCAGCAGCTTCCCACAGGGAGAAGCTTTCTTT
CASSFPQGEAFF
>TRBJ2-1|TRBV19|NA|TRBD2
TGTGCCAGTACTCTAGCGGGGGCTCGCAGTGAGCAGTTCTTC
CASTLAGARSEQFF
>TRBJ2-7|TRBV7-6|NA|TRBD2
TGTGCCAGCAGCTTACCCCCGGGGGGCTACGAGCAGTACTTC
CASSLPPGGYEQYF
>TRBJ2-7|TRBV7-9|NA|TRBD1
TGTGCCAGCAGCCCGATGGTAGGACAGGGCGAGCAGTACTTC
CASSPMVGQGEQYF
>TRBJ2-2|TRBV11-3|NA|TRBD2
TGTGCCAGCAGCTTAGTAGCGGGAGGGGAGCTGTTTTTT
CASSLVAGGELFF
>TRBJ1-4|TRBV25-1|NA|NA
TGTGCCAGCAGCTCTACCAGGGAATATAATGAAAAACTGTTTTTT
CASSSTREYNEKLFF
>TRBJ2-7|TRBV13|NA|TRBD1
TGTGCCAGCAGCTTATCGCGACAGGGACCCCGCTACGAGCAGTACTTC
CASSLSRQGPRYEQYF
>TRBJ2-5|TRBV9|NA|TRBD1
TGTGCCAGCAGCGTTTCCGGGACAGGGGGCGCGGAGACCCAGTACTTC
CASSVSGTGGAETQYF
>TRBJ1-1|TRBV7-2|NA|NA
TGTGCCAGCAGTTTCGGGGAGGGCACTGAAGCTTTCTTT
CASSFGEGTEAFF
>TRBJ1-4|TRBV4-1|NA|NA
TGCGCCAGCAGCCAAAGGGCACCTAATGAAAAACTGTTTTTT
CASSQRAPNEKLFF
>TRBJ2-4|TRBV27|once|NA
TGTGCCAGCAGTTCCGGGACGGAAGCCAAAAACATTCAGTACTTC
CASSSGTEAKNIQYF
>TRBJ2-1|TRBV7-8|NA|TRBD2
TGTGCCAGCAGCTTACAGGCGGGAGAAGGGTTCTTC
CASSLQAGEGFF
>TRBJ1-6|TRBV6-1|NA|NA
TGTGCCAGCAGTCAGTCCCGGGTCGTGGATTCACCCCTCCACTTT
CASSQSRVVDSPLHF
>TRBJ1-2|TRBV27|NA|NA
TGTGCCAGCAGAAGGGGAGGGGCAAACTATGGCTACACCTTC
CASRRGGANYGYTF
>TRBJ2-5|TRBV2|NA|NA
TGTGCCAGCAAAACTATAGGGTTCACCCAGTACTTC
CASKTIGFTQYF
>TRBJ2-1|TRBV19|NA|TRBD2
TGTGCCAGTAGGAGACTAGCGGGGAGCTCCTACAATGAGCAGTTCTTC
CASRRLAGSSYNEQFF
>TRBJ1-3|TRBV29-1|NA|NA
TGCAGCGTTGCCAGGGGCTCTGGAAACACCATATATTTT
CSVARGSGNTIYF
>TRBJ2-1|TRBV19|NA|NA
TGTGCCAGTAGTAAGCCAGCAATGGCCAATGAGCAGTTCTTC
CASSKPAMANEQFF
>TRBJ1-1|TRBV4-2|NA|NA
TGTGCCAGCAGCCACCCAGGACCGCCCGACACTGAAGCTTTCTTT
CASSHPGPPDTEAFF
>TRBJ2-5|TRBV5-1|NA|NA
TGCGCCAGCAGCTTTGGCAGGGGTGGAGAGACCCAGTACTTC
CASSFGRGGETQYF
>TRBJ1-1|TRBV7-3|NA|NA
TGTGCCAGCAGCTCCCCCGGGTCTATCACTGAAGCTTTCTTT
CASSSPGSITEAFF
>TRBJ2-1|TRBV29-1|NA|NA
TGCAGCATTGGAGGTGGCGGGGTGGTCTACAATGAGCAGTTCTTC
CSIGGGGVVYNEQFF
>TRBJ1-2|TRBV7-9|NA|NA
TGTGCCAGCACCGACTGGGGCGCGTATGGCTACACCTTC
CASTDWGAYGYTF
>TRBJ1-4|TRBV5-1|NA|NA
TGCGCCAGCAGCTTGGAATCTCGTCGTAATGAAAAACTGTTTTTT
CASSLESRRNEKLFF
>TRBJ2-2|TRBV30|NA|NA
TGTGCCTGGAGTCGCAGTAACACCGGGGAGCTGTTTTTT
CAWSRSNTGELFF
>TRBJ2-6|TRBV5-1|NA|TRBD1
TGCGCCAGCAGTTCCTCGGGACAGGGACTCTCTGGGGCCAACGTCCTGACTTTC
CASSSSGQGLSGANVLTF
>TRBJ1-2|TRBV5-1|NA|TRBD1
TGCGCCAGCAGCTTAGGACAGGGGGGTTATGGCTACACCTTC
CASSLGQGGYGYTF
>TRBJ2-5|TRBV5-4|NA|NA
TGTGCCAGCAGCCAACAGGGAATACAAGAGACCCAGTACTTC
CASSQQGIQETQYF
>TRBJ1-6|TRBV30|NA|NA
TGTGCCTGGAGCGACCTCAGGACCTATAATTCACCCCTCCACTTT
CAWSDLRTYNSPLHF